The entry below gives a single T cell receptor (beta chain) sequence along with its context. The same CDR3 arises from other DNA sequences in this sample as well. In the original processing: Amplified reference gene primers provided the basis for estimating nucleated cell counts. Profiled with immunoSEQ multiplex PCR; TCRdb holds only in-frame clones, not every one. V, J and clone size are those of that table, while D and trimming were read from the DNA. The sample lists approximately 280,000 clones; roughly nine tenths were seen once. The data stem from a study of blood T cell repertoires in COVID-19. V lost 0 bases and J lost 4, with 6 bases in between. This CDR3 comprises 13 residues. Looked up from germline, CDR1 is WSHSY and CDR2 is SAAADI.

The V gene is TRBV10-2, the J gene TRBJ1-2; D may be TRBD1 (6 bases). Sequences were obtained from peripheral blood. The origin of this receptor is a man in his fifties with acute or convalescent COVID-19. The CDR3 here is CASSESTGYGYTF. The DNA of the CDR3 is TGCGCCAGCAGTGAGTCGACAGGCTATGGCTACACCTTC.